These 24 T cell receptor beta chains came from one sample sequenced in a study of early T cells in non-severe SARS-CoV-2 infection (dated by TCRdb to about 2021). The library was prepared using 5' RACE. Reads for this sample came from a NextSeq 500. TCRdb handled the public reads itself, with Q25 trimming in fastp and clone calling in MiXCR, and kept productive beta chains. A single entry per CDR3 protein holds the most common genes and DNA from its merged rows. Present in this sample are around 82,000 distinct CDR3 sequences, 14% to 15% of which were seen just once. 0.5% to 0.75% of the sample belongs to the ten largest clones. The material sequenced was whole blood. These TCRs come from an adult who was a healthcare worker with PCR-confirmed SARS-CoV-2 infection or an uninfected control (not recorded which).

The rearrangement links TRBV2 to TRBJ2-2; possible D gene TRBD2, 5 bases. The CDR3 spans 15 residues. V was cut by 4 bases and J by 5 bases, with 14 bases left in between. The germline CDR1 and CDR2 sequences are SNHLY and FYNNEI. CDR3 region: CASSAAGLQTGELFF. The CDR3 nucleotides are TGTGCCAGCAGTGCGGCTGGACTCCAAACCGGGGAGCTGTTTTTT. The whole variable domain, remainder taken from reference TRBV2 and TRBJ2-2, is EPEVTQTPSHQVTQMGQEVILRCVPISNHLYFYWYRQILGQKVEFLVSFYNNEISEKSEIFDDQFSVERPDGSNFTLKIRSTKLEDSAMYFCASSAAGLQTGELFFGEGSRLTVL.

The chain links TRBV20-1 to TRBJ1-1; D is possibly TRBD1 (5 bases). CDR3 length: 17 residues. The V end was cut by 6 bases, the J end by 1 base, with 24 bases between. CDR1 DFQATT and CDR2 SNEGSKA come from the germline V gene (reference sequence). CDR3 sequence (DNA): TGCAGTGCAGCAACCTCCGGTATCCCGGGGCAGAACACTGAAGCTTTCTTT. Translated, it gives CSAATSGIPGQNTEAFF.

J is TRBJ2-2 and V is TRBV9; possible D gene TRBD1, 6 bases. V lost 4 bases and J lost 7, with 11 bases in between. CDR3 length equals 13 residues. Germline lookup yields CDR1 SGDLS and CDR2 YYNGEE. CDR3 sequence (DNA): TGTGCCAGCAGCCCACAGGGCGTCGGGGAGCTGTTTTTT. Amino acid sequence: CASSPQGVGELFF. Variable domain in full (rest from reference TRBV9 and TRBJ2-2): DSGVTQTPKHLITATGQRVTLRCSPRSGDLSVYWYQQSLDQGLQFLIQYYNGEERAKGNILERFSAQQFPDLHSELNLSSLELGDSALYFCASSPQGVGELFFGEGSRLTVL.

This chain connects TRBV10-1 to TRBJ2-3, with a weak D call TRBD1 (6 bases). Germline lookup yields CDR1 WNHNN and CDR2 SYGVQD (reference sequence). This CDR3 is 14 amino acids long. The germline V and J ends were trimmed by 5 bases and 6 bases, with 15 bases remaining between them. CDR3 coding DNA: TGCGCCAGCAGTAGCGAAAACAGGGACGATACGCAGTATTTT. It translates to CASSSENRDDTQYF.

This clonotype was seen ten or more times. The chain employs TRBV12-3 or TRBV12-4 and TRBJ2-2; D may be TRBD1 (5 bases). V gave up 7 bases and J gave up 7 bases, with 10 bases separating them. The CDR3 totals 12 residues. The CDR3 nucleotides read TGTGCCAGCACTGGGGCTGGCGGGGAGCTGTTTTTT. Translated: CASTGAGGELFF.

This clonotype was counted a few times. This chain links TRBV2 with TRBJ1-2; 8 nucleotides align to TRBD1. The V and J ends lost 4 bases and 5 bases, in that order; junction bases with no gene match: 9. This CDR3 contains 15 residues. CDR1 is SNHLY, CDR2 FYNNEI, per germline. This chain's CDR3 is CASSVSAGGGYGYTF. As DNA, the CDR3 is TGTGCCAGCAGTGTATCGGCAGGGGGCGGTTATGGCTACACCTTC.

V gene TRBV11-3 combines with J gene TRBJ2-5; weak D call: TRBD1 (5 bases). The CDR3 loop spans 14 amino acids. The V end was cut by 5 bases, the J end by 10 bases, with 20 bases between. Germline CDR1 is SGHNT and CDR2 is YENEEA. The DNA of the CDR3 is TGTGCCAGCAGCCCACAGGCCTCCCCGGTGGACCAGTACTTC. Amino acids: CASSPQASPVDQYF. The full variable domain, rest sourced from reference TRBV11-3 and TRBJ2-5, is EAGVVQSPRYKIIEKKQPVAFWCNPISGHNTLYWYLQNLGQGPELLIRYENEEAVDDSQLPKDRFSAERLKGVDSTLKIQPAELGDSAVYLCASSPQASPVDQYFGPGTRLLVL.

V usage is TRBV27 and J usage is TRBJ1-6; a weak D match, TRBD1 (6 bases). This CDR3 region has 17 residues. The V end was cut by 5 bases, the J end by 10 bases, with 24 bases between. Germline V gene sequence: CDR1 MNHEY, CDR2 SMNVEV (reference sequence). The CDR3 sequence: CASSPSGTQVRGSPLHF. The CDR3, as DNA: TGTGCCAGCAGTCCCTCCGGGACCCAAGTTAGGGGGTCACCCCTCCACTTT.

This clonotype was counted only a few times. The chain uses TRBV2 and TRBJ2-3, with D unclear. V was pared by 5 bases and J by 2 bases, with 14 bases between. The germline gives CDR1 SNHLY, CDR2 FYNNEI. CDR3 length: 15 residues. The CDR3 nucleotides read TGTGCCAGCAGTTTGGGCAGGATTAACACAGATACGCAGTATTTT. Translating it yields CASSLGRINTDTQYF.

The chain is built from TRBV5-1 and TRBJ1-1; D is unclear. Looked up from germline, CDR1 is SGHRS and CDR2 is YFSETQ. The V gene lost 1 base and the J gene lost 4 bases, with 14 bases spanning the gap. The CDR3 sequence is 15 residues long. For the CDR3, the DNA is TGCGCCAGCAGCTTGCAGCCGGGCTTAGGCACTGAAGCTTTCTTT. Its translation is CASSLQPGLGTEAFF.

This clonotype was seen only a few times. The chain carries TRBV20-1 and TRBJ2-3; D is perhaps TRBD1 (6 bases). V lost 6 bases, J lost 0 bases, and 13 bases lay in between. The length of the CDR3 is 14 residues. Germline-derived CDR1 and CDR2 are DFQATT and SNEGSKA (reference sequence). The CDR3 loop reads CSAQPDSSTDTQYF. CDR3 nucleotide sequence: TGCAGTGCCCAACCGGACAGTAGCACAGATACGCAGTATTTT.

This chain links TRBV3-1 with TRBJ1-4; 7 nucleotides match TRBD1. The germline gives CDR1 LGHDT, CDR2 YNNKEL (reference sequence). The V gene end was trimmed by 1 base and the J gene end by 5 bases; junction bases not matched to a gene: 7. The CDR3 has 16 residues. In nucleotides, the CDR3 is TGTGCCAGCAGCCAAGTTGCAGGGGGTGGAAATGAAAAACTGTTTTTT. It is translated as CASSQVAGGGNEKLFF.

In its sample, this clonotype was seen a few times. The V call is TRBV2, the J call TRBJ2-2; 9 nucleotides match TRBD2. The germline V gene encodes CDR1 SNHLY and CDR2 FYNNEI. This CDR3 spans 15 amino acids. The junction had 5 bases not matched to a gene; V was cut back by 6 bases and J by 3 bases. CDR3 sequence reads: CASRMAGGYTGELFF. The CDR3, as DNA: TGTGCCAGCAGGATGGCGGGGGGGTACACCGGGGAGCTGTTTTTT.

This clonotype was observed at least ten times. The chain employs TRBV6-2 or TRBV6-3 and TRBJ2-3; D unresolved. Trimming stripped 4 bases from V and 0 bases from J, with 5 bases between. This CDR3 comprises 13 residues. Germline V gives CDR1 MNHEY, CDR2 SVGEGT. CDR3 DNA: TGTGCCAGCAGTTTATCTAGCACAGATACGCAGTATTTT. Translation: CASSLSSTDTQYF.

This clonotype showed up just a few times. The chain carries TRBV5-1 and TRBJ2-4; either TRBD1 or TRBD2 may fit D (5 bases each). Germline V gene lookup returns CDR1 SGHRS and CDR2 YFSETQ. V was shortened by 3 bases and J by 0 bases, with 7 bases between the two germline ends. The CDR3 loop spans 14 amino acids. The CDR3 loop reads CASSWDLAKNIQYF. The CDR3 DNA is TGCGCCAGCAGCTGGGACCTAGCCAAAAACATTCAGTACTTC.

This clonotype was counted many times. The chain is built from TRBV7-2 and TRBJ2-3; either TRBD1 or TRBD2 may supply D (5 bases each). Deletions cut 3 bases from V and 4 bases from J, with 8 bases between. The length of the CDR3 is 13 residues. Germline V gene sequence: CDR1 SGHTA, CDR2 FQGNSA. In DNA, the CDR3 is TGTGCCAGCAGCTTGGGGGAAGCAGATACGCAGTATTTT. Protein product: CASSLGEADTQYF. Filled out from reference TRBV7-2 and TRBJ2-3, the complete variable domain reads GAGVSQSPSNKVTEKGKDVELRCDPISGHTALYWYRQSLGQGLEFLIYFQGNSAPDKSGLPSDRFSAERTGGSVSTLTIQRTQQEDSAVYLCASSLGEADTQYFGPGTRLTVL.

The CDR3 region has the DNA TGTGCCAGCAGCCTGAATCGGGATACGCAGTATTTT. Encoded protein: CASSLNRDTQYF. The chain carries TRBV7-2 and TRBJ2-3; unclear D gene. CDR3 length: 12 residues. Germline V CDR1 and CDR2: SGHTA, FQGNSA. V shed 5 bases and J shed 6 bases, with 9 bases lying between them.

In its sample, this clonotype was seen a few times. This chain uses TRBV7-2 with TRBJ2-3; TRBD1 matches at 9 bases. After removal of 2 bases from V and 3 bases from J, the junction contained 15 bases not matched to a gene. CDR1 SGHTA and CDR2 FQGNSA come from the germline V gene. CDR3 size: 19 residues. CDR3 in DNA: TGTGCCAGCAGCTTAAGTTATGTTCGGGGACAGGGACTGACAGATACGCAGTATTTT. It specifies CASSLSYVRGQGLTDTQYF.

The genes are TRBV5-5 and TRBJ2-1; 10 bases are a match to TRBD1. This CDR3 spans 14 amino acids. Germline V CDR1 and CDR2: SGHKS, YYEKEE (reference sequence). V lost 3 bases to trimming and J lost 7 bases; unmatched junction nucleotides: 4. The CDR3 is CASSSWTGGNEQFF. DNA of the CDR3: TGTGCCAGCAGCTCCTGGACAGGGGGGAATGAGCAGTTCTTC.

The rearrangement links TRBV11-2 to TRBJ2-3; D uncertain. CDR1 SGHAT and CDR2 FQNNGV come from the germline V gene. The V end lost 2 bases, the J end lost 3 bases, and 18 bases lay between the germline ends. This CDR3 is 17 amino acids long. This CDR3 reads CASSLSGGGLKTDTQYF. In nucleotides, the CDR3 is TGTGCCAGCAGCTTATCAGGCGGCGGCTTAAAGACAGATACGCAGTATTTT.

The V and J genes are TRBV5-6 and TRBJ2-4, with D unclear. Germline V gene lookup returns CDR1 SGHDT and CDR2 YYEEEE. The CDR3 runs 18 residues. Trimming cost V 0 bases and J 0 bases, with 16 bases left between them. The CDR3, as DNA: TGTGCCAGCAGCTTGGCCTTTTTTAAGGGCCTAGCCAAAAACATTCAGTACTTC. It specifies CASSLAFFKGLAKNIQYF.

This clonotype was picked up a small number of times. J is TRBJ1-5 and V is TRBV3-1; tentative D call: TRBD1 (5 bases). In germline, CDR1 is LGHDT, CDR2 YNNKEL (reference sequence). The CDR3 contains 14 residues. V lost 1 base, J lost 3 bases, and 7 bases lay in between. The CDR3 loop is CASSQAGANQPQHF. The CDR3 bases are TGTGCCAGCAGCCAAGCCGGGGCCAATCAGCCCCAGCATTTT.

The V and J genes are TRBV7-2 and TRBJ2-3, with 8 bases that match TRBD2. CDR1 and CDR2 (germline): SGHTA, FQGNSA. The ends lost 1 base at V and 3 bases at J; junction bases unmatched: 9. The CDR3 has 17 amino acids. The CDR3: CASSLGPRGGWTDTQYF. As DNA, the CDR3 is TGTGCCAGCAGCTTAGGTCCCCGGGGGGGTTGGACAGATACGCAGTATTTT. Filled out from reference TRBV7-2 and TRBJ2-3, the complete variable domain reads GAGVSQSPSNKVTEKGKDVELRCDPISGHTALYWYRQSLGQGLEFLIYFQGNSAPDKSGLPSDRFSAERTGGSVSTLTIQRTQQEDSAVYLCASSLGPRGGWTDTQYFGPGTRLTVL.

The chain employs TRBV2 and TRBJ2-7; D is perhaps TRBD1 or TRBD2 (6 bases each). CDR3 length equals 12 residues. Germline V CDR1 and CDR2: SNHLY, FYNNEI. V dropped 6 bases and J dropped 6 bases, with 12 bases sitting between them. The CDR3 spells CASSKGGLEQYV. The DNA of the CDR3 is TGTGCCAGCAGCAAAGGGGGGCTCGAGCAGTACGTC.